The TCR beta chain described here comes from a study of regulatory T cells in long-lasting Graves disease. Looking at the study overall: Graves' cases, newly diagnosed, had used antithyroid drugs under 3 months.

As concerns this clonotype: Its specificity is not known. One base separates it from a far larger clone, so it is likely a read error.

The germline V gene has CDR1 MNHNS and CDR2 SASEGT. V was pared by 8 bases and J by 6 bases, with 7 bases of the junction left unmatched. This CDR3 comprises 14 residues. Overall study results and limits: Relative to new patients (966), persistent patients exhibited greater sharing of public clonotypes (approximately 2,800). Repertoires from persistent disease leaned toward TRBV28, TRBJ1-2 and TRBJ2-5.

Described time point: newly diagnosed GD, antithyroid drugs for less than 3 months. The TCR library was prepared using RNA isolated from PBMCs. Arm-PCR of CDR3 regions and iRepertoire HTBI primers were the basis on which TCR beta libraries were built. TCRdb re-called the multiplex PCR reads through MiXCR, storing one row per CDR3 protein. This repertoire shows approximately 310,000 distinct CDR3 sequences, over 15% found once; its top ten account for roughly 35%. The sequence came from a female donor with Graves disease. The chain is built from TRBV6-1 and TRBJ2-3; 11 bases are a match to TRBD1. The sample consisted of peripheral blood mononuclear cells (PBMCs), taken at new diagnosis, from a patient treated with antithyroid drugs. DNA for the CDR3: TGTGCCAGCGGGACGGGGGACAGGGGGGATACGCAGTATTTT. Translated: CASGTGDRGDTQYF.